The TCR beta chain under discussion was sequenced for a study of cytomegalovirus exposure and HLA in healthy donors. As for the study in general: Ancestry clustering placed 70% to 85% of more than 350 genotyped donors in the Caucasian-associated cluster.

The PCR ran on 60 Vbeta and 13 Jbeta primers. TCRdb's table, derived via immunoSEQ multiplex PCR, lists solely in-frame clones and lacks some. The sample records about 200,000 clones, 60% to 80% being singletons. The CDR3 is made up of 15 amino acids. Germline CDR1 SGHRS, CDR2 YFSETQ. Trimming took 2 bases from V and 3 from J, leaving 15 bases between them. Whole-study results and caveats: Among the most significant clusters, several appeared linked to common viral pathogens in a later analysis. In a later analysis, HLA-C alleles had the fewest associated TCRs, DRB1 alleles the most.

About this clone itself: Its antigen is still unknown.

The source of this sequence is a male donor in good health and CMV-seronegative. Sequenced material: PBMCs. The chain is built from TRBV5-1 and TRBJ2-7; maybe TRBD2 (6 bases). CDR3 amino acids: CASSFQVGLNYEQYF. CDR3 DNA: TGCGCCAGCAGCTTCCAAGTGGGACTCAACTACGAGCAGTACTTC.